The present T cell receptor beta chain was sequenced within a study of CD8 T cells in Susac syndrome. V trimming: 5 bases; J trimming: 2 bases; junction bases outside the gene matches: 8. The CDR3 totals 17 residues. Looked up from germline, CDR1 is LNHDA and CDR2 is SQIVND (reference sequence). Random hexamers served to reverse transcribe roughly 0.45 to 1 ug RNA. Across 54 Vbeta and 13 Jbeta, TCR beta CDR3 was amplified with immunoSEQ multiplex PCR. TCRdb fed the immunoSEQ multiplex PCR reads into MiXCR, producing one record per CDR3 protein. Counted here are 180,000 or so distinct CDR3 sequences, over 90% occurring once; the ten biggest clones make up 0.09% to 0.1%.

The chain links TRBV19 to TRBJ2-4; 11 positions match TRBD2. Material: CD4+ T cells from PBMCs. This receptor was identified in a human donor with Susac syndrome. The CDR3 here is CASSGLGLADPKNIQYF. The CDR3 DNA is TGTGCCAGTAGTGGCCTGGGACTAGCGGACCCCAAAAACATTCAGTACTTC.